This is a list of T cell receptor beta chains from one sample in a study of breast tumors, draining lymph nodes, adjacent tissues. TCRdb redid the calling of the multiplex PCR reads with MiXCR, one entry per CDR3 protein. Of more than 200,000 distinct CDR3 sequences listed, roughly 32% are singletons. The sample comprised axillary lymph node tissue. All receptors derive from a female donor with breast cancer. Some clones in this sample may be carry-over from other donors' samples. The CDR3 runs from the conserved cysteine through the conserved F or W. D genes are given only for firm matches. Where a row states a size, it is once, few, many or the class of an expanded clone; other rows omit it.

V gene	clone size	J gene	D gene	CDR3 protein	CDR3 DNA
TRBV12-3/TRBV12-4	NA	TRBJ2-3	NA	CASSFEGYSNTDTQYF	TGTGCCAGCAGTTTCGAGGGGTACTCGAACACAGATACGCAGTATTTT
TRBV6-1	many	TRBJ1-2	NA	CASSDRINYGYTF	TGTGCCAGCAGTGACAGGATTAACTATGGCTACACCTTC
TRBV28	few	TRBJ2-1	TRBD1	CASRLDRVEHEQFF	TGTGCCAGCAGACTCGACAGGGTAGAACATGAGCAGTTCTTC
TRBV2	NA	TRBJ2-2	TRBD2	CASSWGLAGGAGELFF	TGTGCCAGCAGTTGGGGACTAGCGGGAGGAGCCGGGGAGCTGTTTTTT
TRBV6-4	many	TRBJ2-1	NA	CASRCPRALDEQFF	TGTGCCAGCAGGTGCCCGAGGGCCCTCGATGAGCAGTTCTTC
TRBV25-1	many	TRBJ1-5	NA	CASSRGGQPQHF	TGTGCCAGCAGTAGGGGGGGACAGCCCCAGCATTTT
TRBV9	many	TRBJ2-5	NA	CASSPNKETQYF	TGTGCCAGCAGCCCCAATAAAGAGACCCAGTACTTC
TRBV2	many	TRBJ1-2	NA	CASIGGLNYGYTF	TGTGCCAGCATCGGGGGGCTTAACTATGGCTACACCTTC
TRBV9	many	TRBJ1-4	TRBD1	CASSVGTGYEKLFF	TGTGCCAGCAGCGTAGGGACAGGGTATGAAAAACTGTTTTTT
TRBV2	NA	TRBJ1-2	NA	CASSEVPAGYTF	TGTGCCAGCAGTGAAGTTCCGGCGGGCTACACCTTC
TRBV20-1	NA	TRBJ2-1	NA	CSRTLNEQFF	TGCAGTAGAACGCTCAATGAGCAGTTCTTC
TRBV12-3/TRBV12-4	many	TRBJ2-3	TRBD2	CASSFGLAGESTDTQYF	TGTGCCAGCAGTTTTGGACTAGCGGGAGAGAGCACAGATACGCAGTATTTT
TRBV12-3/TRBV12-4	few	TRBJ2-2	NA	CASSLGSRNTGELFF	TGTGCCAGCAGTTTAGGGAGCAGGAACACCGGGGAGCTGTTTTTT
TRBV30	many	TRBJ2-7	NA	CASSGLRYEQYF	TGTGCCTCCTCGGGTCTACGGTACGAGCAGTACTTC
TRBV12-3/TRBV12-4	many	TRBJ1-3	NA	CASSPYGSGNTIYF	TGTGCCAGCAGCCCCTACGGCTCTGGAAACACCATATATTTT
TRBV7-9	many	TRBJ2-5	NA	CASSFTSSRETQYF	TGTGCCAGCAGCTTCACCAGCAGTAGGGAGACCCAGTACTTC
TRBV20-1	NA	TRBJ2-3	NA	CSANQGADTQYF	TGCAGTGCAAATCAGGGAGCGGATACGCAGTATTTT
TRBV9	many	TRBJ2-5	NA	CASSGGHPQETQYF	TGTGCCAGCAGCGGGGGACACCCCCAAGAGACCCAGTACTTC
TRBV12-3/TRBV12-4	many	TRBJ2-3	NA	CASSLGGADTQYF	TGTGCCAGCAGTTTGGGGGGCGCCGATACGCAGTATTTT
TRBV10-3	many	TRBJ2-7	TRBD2	CATRLAGEEQYF	TGTGCCACAAGACTAGCGGGAGAAGAGCAGTACTTC
TRBV2	NA	TRBJ2-7	NA	CASSLAVGQAAYEQYF	TGTGCCAGCAGCTTAGCGGTGGGGCAGGCGGCCTACGAGCAGTACTTC